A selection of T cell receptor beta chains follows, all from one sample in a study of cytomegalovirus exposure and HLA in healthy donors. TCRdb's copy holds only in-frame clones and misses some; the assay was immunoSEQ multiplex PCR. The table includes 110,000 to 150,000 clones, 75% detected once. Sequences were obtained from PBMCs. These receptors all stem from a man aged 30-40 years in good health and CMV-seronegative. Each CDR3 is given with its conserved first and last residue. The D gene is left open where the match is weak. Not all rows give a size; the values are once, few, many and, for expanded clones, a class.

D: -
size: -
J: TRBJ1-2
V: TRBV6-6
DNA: TGTGCCAGCAGGGACAGCCAATTTGGCTACACCTTC
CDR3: CASRDSQFGYTF

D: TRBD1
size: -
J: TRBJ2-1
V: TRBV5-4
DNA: TGTGCCAGCAGCTTGGACCCGAGAGGGGGCCAGAACAATGAGCAGTTCTTC
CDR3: CASSLDPRGGQNNEQFF

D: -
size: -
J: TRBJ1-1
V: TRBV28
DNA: TGTGCCAGCAGCATCAACTGGGGCGAAGCTTTCTTT
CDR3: CASSINWGEAFF

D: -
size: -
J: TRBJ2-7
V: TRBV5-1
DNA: TGCGCCAGCAGCCTAATTCAACAGGGCTACGAGCAGTACTTC
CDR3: CASSLIQQGYEQYF

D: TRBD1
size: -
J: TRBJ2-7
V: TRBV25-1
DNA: TGTGCCAGCAGTGAAATTGGGACAGGGGTTCGCGAGCAGTACTTC
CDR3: CASSEIGTGVREQYF

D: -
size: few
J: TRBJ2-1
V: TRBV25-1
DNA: TGTGCCAGCAGTGAAAGTTGGAGGGAGTGGGATGAGCAGTTCTTC
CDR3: CASSESWREWDEQFF

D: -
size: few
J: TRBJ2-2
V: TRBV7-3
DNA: TGTGCCAGCAGCTTAATAGGGGTCCGCCAAGCCGGGGAGCTGTTTTTT
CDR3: CASSLIGVRQAGELFF

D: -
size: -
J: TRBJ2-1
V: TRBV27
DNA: TGTGCCAGCAGTTCCAACTACAATGAGCAGTTCTTC
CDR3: CASSSNYNEQFF

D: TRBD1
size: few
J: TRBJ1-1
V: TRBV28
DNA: TGTGCCAGCAGTTTACACTTACAGGGGGCGGGAAGCACTGAAGCTTTCTTT
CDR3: CASSLHLQGAGSTEAFF

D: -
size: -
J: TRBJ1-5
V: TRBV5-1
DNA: TGCGCCAGCAGCTTGGGAGGATACAATCAGCCCCAGCATTTT
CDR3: CASSLGGYNQPQHF

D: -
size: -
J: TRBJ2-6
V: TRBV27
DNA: TGTGCCAGCCGACTCTCTGGGGCCAACGTCCTGACTTTC
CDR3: CASRLSGANVLTF

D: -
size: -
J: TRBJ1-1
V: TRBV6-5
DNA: TGTGCCAGCAGTTACTCGATTGGGACACAAGAAGCTTTCTTT
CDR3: CASSYSIGTQEAFF

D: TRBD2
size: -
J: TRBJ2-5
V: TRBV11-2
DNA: TGTGCCAGCAGCAAAGGACTAGAAGAGACCCAGTACTTC
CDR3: CASSKGLEETQYF

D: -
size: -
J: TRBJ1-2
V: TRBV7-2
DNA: TGTGCCAGCAGCGCCCTTTCCGGCAGGGCTCACTATGGCTACACCTTC
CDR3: CASSALSGRAHYGYTF